What follows is one TCR beta chain and its context. The CDR3 loop spans 13 amino acids. V lost 3 bases, J lost 8 bases, and 10 bases lay in between. In germline, CDR1 is KGHDR, CDR2 SFDVKD. The data were taken from a study of T-cell memory formation after mild COVID-19. TCRdb used MiXCR to reprocess the 5' RACE reads, holding one entry per CDR3 protein. The sample holds around 450,000 distinct CDR3 sequences, 24% seen once. J is TRBJ2-1 and V is TRBV24-1; D might be TRBD2 (6 bases). The sequenced sample was PBMCs or a T cell subset sorted from them (not recorded which). The TCR sequence derives from an adult woman who had mild COVID-19 (a few samples of this study predate the infection). Cell type and time point are not known. As DNA, the CDR3 is TGTGCCACCAGTGATACTAGCAGGGATGAGCAGTTCTTC. Translating it yields CATSDTSRDEQFF.